This T cell receptor (beta chain) emerged from a study of cytomegalovirus exposure and HLA in healthy donors. Study details: Among the 300 to 500 genotyped donors, 70% to 85% were placed in the Caucasian-associated ancestry cluster.

The PCR was carried out with 60 Vbeta primers and 13 Jbeta primers. Produced via immunoSEQ multiplex PCR; TCRdb's table is partial and in-frame only. The sample shows 150,000 or so clones, approximately 80% of them seen only once. Comments on this clone: Its specificity is unknown.

This CDR3 region has 15 residues. Germline V gives CDR1 LGHNA, CDR2 YSLEER. The ends lost 4 bases at V and 0 bases at J; junction bases unmatched: 2. Study-wide findings and caveats: Trimming of TCR beta V- and J-genes showed a link, identified in a later analysis, to a missense DCLRE1C variant. Later findings reportedly placed an Asian-associated ancestry cluster below the approximately 670-donor mean for N-insertions.

The sequence came from a man aged 35 to 55 in good health and CMV-seropositive. The sample was PBMCs. The chain links TRBV4-3 to TRBJ2-2, with 7 bases lining up with TRBD2. The DNA for the CDR3 is TGCGCCAGCAGCCTGAGCGGGGCGAACACCGGGGAGCTGTTTTTT. Translated, it gives CASSLSGANTGELFF.